Sequencing of this TCR beta chain was carried out in a study of T-cell reconstitution after alpha-beta-depleted transplantation in children (dated by TCRdb to 2016 to 2017). Looking at the study overall: Using TCR repertoire profiling, the study quantitatively followed how T-cell immune reconstitution unfolded in children after TCRalphabeta/CD19-depleted allogeneic hematopoietic cell transplantation. Broader findings and caveats from the paper: The high TCRbeta diversity at day 60 in some patients was ascribed to recipient T cells and intrathymic progenitors that had survived conditioning. Apparently early alphabetaT-cell count recovery about two months after transplant reportedly relied on only several hundred rapidly expanded clones derived from non-depleted graft cells. Hyperexpanded clone frequencies declined over subsequent months; after one year, T-cell counts and TCRbeta diversity were mostly attributed to newly produced T cells.

The meaning of the sample's treatment or condition label: allogeneic hematopoietic cell transplantation with graft depleted of TCRalphabeta T cells and CD19 B cells. TCRalphabeta/CD19-depleted allogeneic hematopoietic cell grafts were given to the transplant recipients, all of whom were children. This clonotype has more than one count but fewer than ten. It has no known antigen specificity. Per-nucleotide qualities are absent, and no much larger clonotype sits a single base away. Library preparation used PCR. Sequenced on an Illumina HiSeq 2500. TCR libraries were prepared with molecular barcoding, using unique molecular identifiers to normalize TCRbeta repertoire quantification. The public sequencing data were trimmed at Q25 with fastp and processed into clonotypes with MiXCR by TCRdb, which kept only in-frame beta chains. Identical CDR3 protein sequences are pooled into one entry, listed with their most common genes and DNA. Across this sample there are about 200,000 distinct CDR3 sequences, with roughly 8.3% seen only once. The biggest ten clones account for 35% of the sample.

This sample comprised PBMCs, mostly from graft donor cells, obtained 360 days after TCRalphabeta/CD19-depleted stem cell transplant. This clonotype was obtained from a male patient aged 2 to 10 who had a stem cell transplant for acute myeloid leukemia, so the T cells may come from the graft donor.

The CDR3: CASRTGGNQPQHF. The DNA sequence is TGTGCCAGCAGAACGGGGGGGAATCAGCCCCAGCATTTT. Here the chain combines TRBV6-6 and TRBJ1-5; a weak D assignment points to TRBD1 (5 bases agree). V is reduced by 6 bases and J by 4 bases, leaving a spacing of 10 bases between them. Reading from cysteine to phenylalanine, the CDR3 counts 13 amino acids. Of the read, only the CDR3 DNA is kept; its 39 bases are in frame from base 1. CDR1 and CDR2, per the germline V gene (reference sequence), are MNHNY and SVGAGI.